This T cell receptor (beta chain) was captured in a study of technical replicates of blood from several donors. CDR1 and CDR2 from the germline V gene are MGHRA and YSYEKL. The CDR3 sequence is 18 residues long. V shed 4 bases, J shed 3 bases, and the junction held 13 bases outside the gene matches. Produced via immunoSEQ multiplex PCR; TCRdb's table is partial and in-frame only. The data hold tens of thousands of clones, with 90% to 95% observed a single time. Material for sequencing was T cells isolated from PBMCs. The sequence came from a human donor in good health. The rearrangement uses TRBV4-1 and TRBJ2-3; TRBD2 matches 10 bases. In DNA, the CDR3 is TGCGCCAGCAGCCGTGGTTTGGGTCTAGCGGGAGAAACAGATACGCAGTATTTT. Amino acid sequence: CASSRGLGLAGETDTQYF.